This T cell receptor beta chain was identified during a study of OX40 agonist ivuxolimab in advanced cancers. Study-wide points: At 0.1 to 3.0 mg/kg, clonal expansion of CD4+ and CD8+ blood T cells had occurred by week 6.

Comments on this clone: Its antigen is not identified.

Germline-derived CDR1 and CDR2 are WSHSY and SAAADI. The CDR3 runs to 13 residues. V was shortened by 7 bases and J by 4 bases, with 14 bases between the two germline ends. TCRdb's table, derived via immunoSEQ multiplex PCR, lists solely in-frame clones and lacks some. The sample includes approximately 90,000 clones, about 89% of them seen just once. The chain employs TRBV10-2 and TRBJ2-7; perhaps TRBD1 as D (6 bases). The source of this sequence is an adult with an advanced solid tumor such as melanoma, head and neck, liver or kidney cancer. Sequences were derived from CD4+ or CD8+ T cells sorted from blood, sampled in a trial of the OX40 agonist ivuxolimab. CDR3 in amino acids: CASKTGRRYEQYF. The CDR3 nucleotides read TGCGCCAGCAAAACAGGGCGACGGTACGAGCAGTACTTC.